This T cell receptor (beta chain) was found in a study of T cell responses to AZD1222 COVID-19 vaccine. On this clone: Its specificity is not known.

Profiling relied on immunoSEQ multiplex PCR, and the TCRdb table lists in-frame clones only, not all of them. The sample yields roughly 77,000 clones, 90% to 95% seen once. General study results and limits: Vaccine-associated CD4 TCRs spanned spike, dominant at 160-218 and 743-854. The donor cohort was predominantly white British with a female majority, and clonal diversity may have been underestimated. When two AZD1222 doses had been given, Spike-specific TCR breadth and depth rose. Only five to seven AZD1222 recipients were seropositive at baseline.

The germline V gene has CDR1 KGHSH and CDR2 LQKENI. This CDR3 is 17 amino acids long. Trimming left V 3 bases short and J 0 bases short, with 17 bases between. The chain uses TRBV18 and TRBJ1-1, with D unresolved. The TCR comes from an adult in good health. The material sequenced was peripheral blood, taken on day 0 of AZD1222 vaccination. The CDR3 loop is CASSPREGLWVNTEAFF. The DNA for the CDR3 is TGTGCCAGCTCACCCAGAGAGGGTTTGTGGGTGAACACTGAAGCTTTCTTT.